The text below deals with one T cell receptor (beta chain). Its antigen is still unknown. Libraries were prepared by immunoSEQ multiplex PCR; TCRdb keeps only in-frame clonotypes and omits some of them. The data hold 110,000 to 150,000 clones, with approximately 91% observed a single time. The sample originates from a study of T cell responses to AZD1222 COVID-19 vaccine. Study-wide points: The study reported that nearly half of spike-specific TCRs target unmutated variant regions. Repertoires were obtained only post-peak T cell response. Most donors were white British and more were female, and clonal diversity was possibly underestimated.

Trimming removed 10 bases at V and 4 bases at J, with 17 bases between. Germline CDR1 and CDR2: LNHDA and SQIVND (reference sequence). The CDR3 is 14 amino acids. The gene calls are TRBV19 and TRBJ2-1; the D gene is possibly TRBD2 (6 bases). The TCR was taken from an adult who received the AZD1222 COVID-19 vaccine. Sequenced material: peripheral blood, taken 28 days after the second AZD1222 dose. The CDR3 protein is CATRGGTMYNEQFF. DNA of the CDR3: TGTGCCACCCGAGGCGGGACGATGTACAATGAGCAGTTCTTC.